This T cell receptor (beta chain) emerged from a study of blood T cell repertoires in COVID-19 (dated by TCRdb to the early 2020s). Background for the entire study: Samples from collaborators originated in the United States, Italy and Spain and spanned both the acute and convalescent phases of COVID-19. The repertoires were released in a freely available public database meant as a resource for research on the immune response to SARS-CoV-2. Samples were obtained from the ongoing ImmuneRACE study (first 160 participants) and from over 1,000 subjects provided by 6 global collaborators. A de-identified subject ID, COVID-19 status, age in years and sex were almost always included in the sample metadata. The material from the prospective study consisted of cDNA or gDNA derived from T cells, B-cell-depleted T cells, or PBMCs. Where HLA class I and class II types were available, the types were taken from metadata supplied by the sample provider, not from assay-based typing. Deeply sampled blood TCRbeta repertoires from subjects exposed to, actively infected with, or recovered from COVID-19 were included in the dataset.

In the prospective study, participants were roughly 18 to 90 years old, resided in about two dozen geographic areas of the United States, and were enrolled through a virtual design. To assign participants to cohorts, the prospective study relied on clinical history that participants themselves reported in a screening survey and a study questionnaire. Recovered participants in ImmuneRACE Cohort 3 were defined as having two consecutive negative NP/OP PCR tests, clearance from a healthcare professional, or resolution of symptoms. Mobile phlebotomists in the prospective study collected whole blood, serum and a nasopharyngeal or oropharyngeal swab from every participant. Participants in the prospective study had the option to provide additional blood draws and questionnaires over a roughly 2-month period. Before DNA extraction, blood samples from the prospective study were shipped at room temperature or frozen.

General findings and caveats noted by the study authors: The amount of clinical and demographic metadata varied by source and participant and was provided uncurated.

TCRbeta CDR3 regions were amplified from genomic DNA using the immunoSEQ Assay, a bias-controlled multiplex PCR. The original methods were these. The number of nucleated cells in each sample was estimated by amplification of reference gene primers within the assay. Sequence reads were collapsed and filtered to measure the absolute abundance of every unique TCRbeta CDR3 rearrangement. For each sample, productive Simpson clonality was calculated as the square root of Simpson's diversity index across productive rearrangements. Entries here come from immuneACCESS through TCRdb and include only in-frame sequences with V and J called. Some clones fail to appear in such tables; in the studies checked, an unresolved V gene covers under half of the shortfall, and the cause of the remainder is unknown. V, J and clone size are taken as reported in that table, and D and trimming were inferred from the DNA itself. Here the sample has a few hundred thousand clones; 70% to 90% occur a single time. The ten most abundant clones make up approximately 2% of the sample.

The germline V gene (reference sequence) provides CDR1 LNHNV and CDR2 YYDKDF. Its CDR3 holds 16 amino acids, cysteine through phenylalanine. The kept DNA is CDR3 alone, 48 bases in frame from the first base. The junction shows trimming of 1 base on V and 5 bases on J, plus 18 bases between the germline ends. The sample holds a few counts of this clone. Its binding antigen is unknown. No qualities accompany the bases; no much larger clone lies one base away. The rearranged chain carries TRBV15 and TRBJ2-7, with a weak D call of TRBD2 (6 bases match). The sample taken for sequencing was PBMCs or T cells enriched from blood (not recorded which). This TCR was sampled from a woman aged 50 to 60 who had recovered from COVID-19. The DNA sequence follows: TGTGCCACCAGCAGAGGAGTCAGGAGGGTCGATGACGAGCAGTACTTC. This yields the protein CATSRGVRRVDDEQYF.